This note documents a single T cell receptor beta chain sequence. The CDR3 sequence is 14 residues long. The germline gives CDR1 MNHEY, CDR2 SVGAGI. V lost 4 bases to trimming and J lost 4 bases; unmatched junction nucleotides: 4. This specimen belongs to a study of blood T cell repertoires in COVID-19. Sequencing was performed with immunoSEQ multiplex PCR; in TCRdb, only in-frame clones are kept and a portion is missing. The profile shows over 150,000 clones, around nine tenths of them singletons. The chain has TRBV6-5 and TRBJ1-1; TRBD1 matches at 9 bases. The sequence came from a man aged 55 to 70 with COVID-19, enrolled during active disease. Sequenced sample: peripheral blood. CDR3 in amino acids: CASSSRTGATEAFF. CDR3 DNA: TGTGCCAGCAGTTCCAGGACAGGGGCCACTGAAGCTTTCTTT.